The entry that follows covers one TCR beta chain sequence. The antigen remains unidentified. CDR3 length: 15 amino acids. Looked up from germline, CDR1 is MNHEY and CDR2 is SMNVEV (reference sequence). J was trimmed by 4 bases and V by 4 bases; bases with no gene match: 6. The data belong to a study of cytomegalovirus exposure and HLA in healthy donors. Whole-study findings and limits: The study put roughly 160 TCR beta chains on its list as cytomegalovirus-associated. Most TCR sequences showed up rarely, but some public TCRs showed up in many donors. Subsequent analysis of the approximately 110 validation repertoires found a tendency for first-cohort TCR clusters to co-occur.

Sequencing was performed with immunoSEQ multiplex PCR; in TCRdb, only in-frame clones are kept and a portion is missing. Of some 100,000 clones detected, more than 70% appear once; the ten largest clones hold approximately 1.8%. Sequencing input: PBMCs. The V and J genes are TRBV27 and TRBJ2-1; 8 nucleotides agree with TRBD1. This TCR came from a man younger than 30 in good health and CMV-seronegative. CDR3 residues: CASSSPGQDYNEQFF. In DNA form, the CDR3 reads TGTGCCAGCAGTTCGCCGGGACAGGATTACAATGAGCAGTTCTTC.